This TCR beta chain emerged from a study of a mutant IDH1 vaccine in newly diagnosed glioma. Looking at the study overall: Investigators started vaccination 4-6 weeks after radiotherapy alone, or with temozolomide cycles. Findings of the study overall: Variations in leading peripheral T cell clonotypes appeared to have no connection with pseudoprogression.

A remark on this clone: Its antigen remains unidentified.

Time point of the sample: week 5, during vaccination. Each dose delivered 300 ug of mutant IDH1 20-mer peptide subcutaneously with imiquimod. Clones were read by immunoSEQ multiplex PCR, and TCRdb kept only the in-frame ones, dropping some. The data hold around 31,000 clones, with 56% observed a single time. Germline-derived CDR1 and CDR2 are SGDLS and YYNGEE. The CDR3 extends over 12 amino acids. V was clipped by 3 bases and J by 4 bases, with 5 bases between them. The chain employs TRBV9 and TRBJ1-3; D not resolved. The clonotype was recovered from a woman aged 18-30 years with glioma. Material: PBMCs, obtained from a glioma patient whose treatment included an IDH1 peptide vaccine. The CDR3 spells CASSALGNTIYF. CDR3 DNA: TGTGCCAGCAGCGCACTGGGAAACACCATATATTTT.